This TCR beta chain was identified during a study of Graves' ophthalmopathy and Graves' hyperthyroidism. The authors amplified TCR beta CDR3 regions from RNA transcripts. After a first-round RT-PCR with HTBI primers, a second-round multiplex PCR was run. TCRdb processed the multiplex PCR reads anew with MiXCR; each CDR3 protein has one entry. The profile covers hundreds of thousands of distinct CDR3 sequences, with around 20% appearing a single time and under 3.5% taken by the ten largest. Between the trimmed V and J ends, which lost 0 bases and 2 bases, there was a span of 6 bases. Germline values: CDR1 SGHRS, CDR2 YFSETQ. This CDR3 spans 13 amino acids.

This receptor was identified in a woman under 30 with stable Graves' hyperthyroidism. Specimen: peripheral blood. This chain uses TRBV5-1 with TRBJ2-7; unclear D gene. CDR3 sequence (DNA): TGCGCCAGCAGCTTGGTCCCTGCCTACGAGCAGTACTTC. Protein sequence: CASSLVPAYEQYF.